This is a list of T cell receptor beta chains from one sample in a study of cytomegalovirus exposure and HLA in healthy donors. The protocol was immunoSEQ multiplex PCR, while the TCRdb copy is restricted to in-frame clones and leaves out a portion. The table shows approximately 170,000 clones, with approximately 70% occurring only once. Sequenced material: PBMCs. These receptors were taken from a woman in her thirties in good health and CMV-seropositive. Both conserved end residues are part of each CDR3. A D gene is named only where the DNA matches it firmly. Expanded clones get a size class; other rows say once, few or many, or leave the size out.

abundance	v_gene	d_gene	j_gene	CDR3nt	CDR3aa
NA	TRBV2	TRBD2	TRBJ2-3	TGTGCCAGCAGTGAAAATAAGGCTAGCGGGCCCTTTAGCACAGATACGCAGTATTTT	CASSENKASGPFSTDTQYF
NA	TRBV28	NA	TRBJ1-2	TGTGCCAGCAGCTCAGATATTAACTATGGCTACACCTTC	CASSSDINYGYTF
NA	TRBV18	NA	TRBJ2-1	TGTGCCAGCTCACCACCTGACAGCAGCTCCTACAATGAGCAGTTCTTC	CASSPPDSSSYNEQFF
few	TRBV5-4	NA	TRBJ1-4	TGTGCCAGCGCCTCCGGAACTAATGAAAAACTGTTTTTT	CASASGTNEKLFF
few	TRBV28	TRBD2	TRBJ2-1	TGTGCCAGCAGATGGAGCGGGAGGGGTGCCTACAATGAGCAGTTCTTC	CASRWSGRGAYNEQFF
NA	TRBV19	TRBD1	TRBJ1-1	TGTGCCAGTAGTATCTCCGGACAGGGCACTGAAGCTTTCTTT	CASSISGQGTEAFF
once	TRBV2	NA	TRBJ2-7	TGTGCCAGTAAAACGGCCTACGAGCAGTACTTC	CASKTAYEQYF
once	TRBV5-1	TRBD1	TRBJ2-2	TGCGCCAGCAGTTTAACCCGGGACAGGGGAACCGGGGAGCTGTTTTTT	CASSLTRDRGTGELFF
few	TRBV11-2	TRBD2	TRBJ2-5	TGTGCCAGCACTCGTAGCGGTAGCGGGAGTCTAAAGACCCAGTACTTC	CASTRSGSGSLKTQYF
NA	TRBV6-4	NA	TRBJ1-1	TGTGCCAGCAGTGACTCGGGGGGAGAGGGTACTGAAGCTTTCTTT	CASSDSGGEGTEAFF
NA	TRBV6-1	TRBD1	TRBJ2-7	TGTGCCAGCAGCAGGGGGTGGACCTACGAGCAGTACTTC	CASSRGWTYEQYF
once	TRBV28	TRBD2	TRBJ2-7	TGTGCCAGCAGTTTATGGCTAGCGGGAAACGAGCAGTACTTC	CASSLWLAGNEQYF
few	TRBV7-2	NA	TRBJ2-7	TGTGCCAGCAGCTTATACGGGATCGAGCAGTACTTC	CASSLYGIEQYF
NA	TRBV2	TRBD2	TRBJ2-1	TGTGCCAGCAGTGAAGCGGAGCGGGAGCTAACGTTGGACAATGAGCAGCTCTTC	CASSEAERELTLDNEQLF
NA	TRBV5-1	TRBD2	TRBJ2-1	TGCGCCAGCAGTGTGGCGGTAGCGGGAACAAATGAGCAGTTCTTC	CASSVAVAGTNEQFF
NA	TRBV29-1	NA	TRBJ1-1	TGCAGCGTTGAAGGACAGAGACTGGAAGCTTTCTTT	CSVEGQRLEAFF
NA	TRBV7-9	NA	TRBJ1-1	TGTTCCAGCAGTAGACAGTGGGAGGACACTGAAGCTTTCTTT	CSSSRQWEDTEAFF
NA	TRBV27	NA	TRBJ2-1	TGTGCCAGCAGATTAGGACTAATTTCCTACAATGAGCAGTTCTTC	CASRLGLISYNEQFF
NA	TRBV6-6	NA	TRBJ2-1	TGTGCCAGCAGTAAGACTGCCTATCAGCAGTTCTTC	CASSKTAYQQFF
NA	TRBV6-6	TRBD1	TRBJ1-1	TGTGCCAGCAGTTGGACAGGGGGCGAGAGCACTGAAGCTTTCTTT	CASSWTGGESTEAFF
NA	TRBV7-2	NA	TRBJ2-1	TGTGCCAGCAGCCGGGGCGGAGGGGGCCTACAATCGGAGCAGTTCTTC	CASSRGGGGLQSEQFF
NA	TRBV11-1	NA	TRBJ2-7	TGTGCCAGCAGTTCGGACCTAGGGGTCGAGCAGTACTTC	CASSSDLGVEQYF